The 24 T cell receptor beta chains below were found in one sample sequenced in a study of human T cells and chemical hapten exposure. One entry per CDR3 protein, called by TCRdb with MiXCR from the RACE reads. Counted here are 55,000 to 85,000 distinct CDR3 sequences, approximately 9.4% occurring once; the ten biggest clones make up over 3%. Time point denoted: patch test 1, 2 weeks after DPC sensitization. Treatment here: therapeutic diphenylcyclopropenone sensitization with weekly scalp DPC. The material sequenced was whole blood, taken in connection with sensitization to the hapten diphenylcyclopropenone (DPC). The receptor set was obtained from a woman between 35 and 50 years old with alopecia areata. Some clones in this sample may be carry-over from other donors' samples.

This clonotype was seen a few times. V and J are TRBV7-9 and TRBJ2-3, with D perhaps matching TRBD2 (5 bases). CDR3 length: 12 residues. V lost 5 bases and J lost 6, with 9 bases in between. The germline V gene has CDR1 SEHNR and CDR2 FQNEAQ (reference sequence). CDR3 loop: CASSNWEDTQYF. Here the CDR3 DNA reads TGTGCCAGCAGCAACTGGGAGGATACGCAGTATTTT.

This clonotype came up many times. The gene calls are TRBV5-5 and TRBJ2-1, with D perhaps TRBD2 (7 bases). The CDR3 has 14 amino acids. CDR1 SGHKS and CDR2 YYEKEE come from the germline V gene (reference sequence). V was pared by 1 base and J by 8 bases, with 13 bases between. The CDR3 region has the DNA TGTGCCAGCAGCTTGAGGCAGGGGAGGGATGAGCAGTTCTTC. This gives the protein CASSLRQGRDEQFF.

This clonotype was seen ten or more times. This sequence joins TRBV7-2 and TRBJ2-3; the D is unclear. V shed 0 bases and J shed 1 base, with 8 bases lying between them. The germline CDR1 and CDR2 sequences are SGHTA and FQGNSA. The CDR3 has 15 residues. The chain's CDR3 is CASSLADRGTDTQYF. CDR3 bases: TGTGCCAGCAGCTTAGCTGACCGGGGCACAGATACGCAGTATTTT.

This clonotype was counted ten times or more. This chain uses TRBV5-4 with TRBJ2-5; TRBD2 might be the D (5 bases). The CDR3 length is 13 residues. V shed 4 bases and J shed 4 bases, with 11 bases lying between them. Germline V gene data show CDR1 as SGHNT and CDR2 as YYREEE (reference sequence). This CDR3 is CASSQDFIETQYF. DNA of the CDR3: TGTGCCAGCAGCCAGGACTTTATAGAGACCCAGTACTTC.

This clonotype was detected only a few times. The V gene is TRBV6-6, the J gene TRBJ2-3; TRBD2 matches at 12 bases. Looked up from germline, CDR1 is MNHNY and CDR2 is SVGAGI (reference sequence). The ends lost 0 bases at V and 4 bases at J; junction bases unmatched: 2. CDR3 length equals 16 residues. CDR3: CASSYSTSGGPDTQYF. Here the CDR3 DNA reads TGTGCCAGCAGTTACTCGACTAGCGGGGGTCCAGATACGCAGTATTTT.

The chain employs TRBV18 and TRBJ1-1; possible D gene TRBD1, 6 bases. The germline CDR1 and CDR2 sequences are KGHSH and LQKENI. V was trimmed by 2 bases and J by 6 bases, leaving 19 bases between them. There are 16 residues in the CDR3. The CDR3 bases are TGTGCCAGCTCACCAGGGGCGTTGGGTGAGGGGGCTGAAGCTTTCTTT. Its translation: CASSPGALGEGAEAFF.

This clonotype has a count of ten or more. J is TRBJ2-3 and V is TRBV3-1; TRBD1 aligns across 7 bases. CDR1 is LGHDT, CDR2 YNNKEL, per germline (reference sequence). Trimming cost V 3 bases and J 2 bases; bases outside gene matches: 8. This CDR3 is built from 16 residues. The CDR3 loop is CASSQGVTGATDTQYF. The CDR3 coding sequence is TGTGCCAGCAGCCAGGGTGTAACAGGGGCCACAGATACGCAGTATTTT.

In this sample, this clonotype turned up many times. The rearrangement uses TRBV12-5 and TRBJ1-3, with 7 bases aligning to TRBD1. The CDR3 is 17 amino acids. V dropped 6 bases and J dropped 0; count of bases not matched to a gene: 11. Germline CDR1 is LGHNT and CDR2 is FRNRAP. CDR3 in DNA: TGTGCTAGTGGGGGACAGCCACAATGCTACTCTGGAAACACCATATATTTT. This gives the protein CASGGQPQCYSGNTIYF.

The CDR3 protein is CSARPQGFGYTF. CDR3 nucleotide sequence: TGCAGTGCTAGGCCCCAGGGGTTTGGCTACACCTTC. V is TRBV20-1 and J is TRBJ1-2, with TRBD1 as a possible D gene (6 bases). The CDR3 runs to 12 residues. Trimming took off 3 bases at V and 7 bases at J, with 12 bases between the two ends. Germline V CDR1 and CDR2: DFQATT, SNEGSKA (reference sequence).

The table lists this clonotype with many counts. The chain couples TRBV6-5 to TRBJ2-7; possibly TRBD1 for D (6 bases). This CDR3 region has 12 residues. Germline lookup yields CDR1 MNHEY and CDR2 SVGAGI. The V and J ends lost 8 bases and 2 bases respectively, with 10 bases between them. As DNA, the CDR3 is TGTGCCAGCGGACAGAGGCCCTACGAGCAGTACTTC. This encodes CASGQRPYEQYF.

This clonotype was picked up many times. The V gene is TRBV14, the J gene TRBJ2-2, with D unclear. V lost 5 bases, J lost 4 bases, and 11 bases lay in between. CDR1 and CDR2 (germline): SGHDN, FVKESK. The CDR3 totals 14 residues. The CDR3 DNA sequence: TGTGCCAGCAGCTTAGAACACCGCACCGGGGAGCTGTTTTTT. Translating it yields CASSLEHRTGELFF.

This clonotype was counted ten times or more. The CDR3 here is CASSSDKLRGVQYF. In nucleotides, the CDR3 is TGTGCCAGCAGCTCGGACAAACTACGAGGTGTCCAGTACTTC. The gene calls are TRBV7-9 and TRBJ2-7; a weak D match, TRBD1 (5 bases). The CDR3 has 14 amino acids. Germline loops: CDR1 SEHNR, CDR2 FQNEAQ (reference sequence). V dropped 4 bases and J dropped 10 bases, with 20 bases sitting between them.

This clonotype was observed a handful of times. The chain couples TRBV18 to TRBJ1-1; no clear D. The germline CDR1 and CDR2 sequences are KGHSH and LQKENI. CDR3 length equals 14 residues. V lost 6 bases and J 1 base, leaving 12 bases between the germline ends. CDR3 coding DNA: TGTGCCAGCTCCCCTGGCCCGGGGAACACTGAAGCTTTCTTT. Translating it yields CASSPGPGNTEAFF.

V usage is TRBV29-1 and J usage is TRBJ2-3; either TRBD1 or TRBD2 may supply D (5 bases each). This CDR3 spans 14 amino acids. V was cut by 7 bases and J by 0 bases, with 14 bases left in between. Germline V lookup: CDR1 SQVTM, CDR2 ANQGSEA. The CDR3 DNA reads TGCAGCGCTGACGTCGGGGCTAGCACAGATACGCAGTATTTT. It is translated as CSADVGASTDTQYF.

This clonotype has only a few counts. The chain recombines TRBV2 with TRBJ2-3; D call uncertain. Trimming took off 6 bases at V and 7 bases at J, with 14 bases between the two ends. The CDR3 runs 13 residues. CDR1 is SNHLY and CDR2 is FYNNEI in the germline V gene. The CDR3 nucleotides are TGTGCCAGCAGCGAAAACCCTTGGAATACGCAGTATTTT. Translating it yields CASSENPWNTQYF.

This clonotype has at least ten counts. J is TRBJ2-2 and V is TRBV7-9; D is perhaps TRBD1 or TRBD2 (5 bases each). There are 15 residues in the CDR3. Germline-derived CDR1 and CDR2 are SEHNR and FQNEAQ (reference sequence). V lost 5 bases, J lost 5 bases, and 15 bases lay in between. The CDR3 bases are TGTGCCAGCAGCCTAGGGACCCTGGAGACCGGGGAGCTGTTTTTT. This translates into CASSLGTLETGELFF.

The sample holds many counts of this clonotype. V usage is TRBV6-1 and J usage is TRBJ2-5; D might be TRBD1 or TRBD2, each matching 5 bases. Germline CDR1 reads MNHNS; CDR2 reads SASEGT. Trimming took off 6 bases at V and 5 bases at J, with 16 bases between the two ends. This CDR3 comprises 14 residues. The CDR3 DNA is TGTGCCAGCAGCTCCCGGGACGACATCGAGACCCAGTACTTC. Its translation: CASSSRDDIETQYF.

This clonotype was found many times. The chain combines TRBV20-1 with TRBJ2-3; D is ambiguous. Trimming left V 3 bases short and J 2 bases short, with 12 bases between. Germline V gives CDR1 DFQATT, CDR2 SNEGSKA (reference sequence). The CDR3 sequence is 14 residues long. The CDR3: CSARATWLTDTQYF. The CDR3 DNA reads as TGCAGTGCTAGGGCCACTTGGCTCACAGATACGCAGTATTTT.

The chain links TRBV2 to TRBJ1-2; D gene uncertain. The CDR3 is 11 amino acids. Looked up from germline, CDR1 is SNHLY and CDR2 is FYNNEI. Trimming stripped 7 bases from V and 7 bases from J, with 10 bases between. The CDR3: CASTSTGGYTF. The CDR3 DNA is TGTGCCAGCACGAGTACGGGTGGCTACACCTTC.

This clonotype was seen only a few times. V gene TRBV10-3 combines with J gene TRBJ2-3; TRBD1 matches 9 bases. V shed 0 bases and J 4 bases; nucleotides not matched to a gene: 11. Germline CDR1 ENHRY, CDR2 SYGVKD. The CDR3 extends over 18 amino acids. In DNA form, the CDR3 reads TGTGCCATCAGTGAGTCGGGACAGGGAGCTTCTTTCTCAGATACGCAGTATTTT. It encodes CAISESGQGASFSDTQYF.

This clonotype was detected many times. V usage is TRBV23-1 and J usage is TRBJ2-1; 10 nucleotides match TRBD2. TRBV23-1 counts as an open reading frame of uncertain function. The CDR3 is 16 amino acids. After removal of 0 bases from V and 13 bases from J, the junction contained 12 bases not matched to a gene. CDR3 amino acids: CASSQSSGGALGYQFF. DNA of the CDR3: TGCGCCAGCAGTCAATCCAGCGGGGGGGCATTGGGGTATCAGTTCTTC.

This chain connects TRBV5-1 to TRBJ2-3, with 9 positions matching TRBD2. J lost 1 base, V lost 4 bases, and 7 bases had no gene match. Germline-derived CDR1 and CDR2 are SGHRS and YFSETQ. This CDR3 spans 16 amino acids. DNA for the CDR3: TGCGCCAGCAGCGGGGGCTGGACTAGCGGCACAGATACGCAGTATTTT. Translating gives CASSGGWTSGTDTQYF.

In its sample, this clonotype was seen many times. This chain links TRBV20-1 with TRBJ1-2; 10 bases map to TRBD1. CDR1 and CDR2 (germline): DFQATT, SNEGSKA (reference sequence). V shed 6 bases and J 7 bases; nucleotides not matched to a gene: 14. The CDR3 runs 15 residues. This CDR3 is CSARLVGTGVTGYTF. CDR3 nucleotides: TGCAGTGCGCGCCTAGTAGGGACAGGGGTTACTGGCTACACCTTC.

This chain uses TRBV4-2 with TRBJ2-7; 7 nucleotides agree with TRBD2. From germline, CDR1 is LGHNA and CDR2 YNFKEQ. V gave up 3 bases and J gave up 3 bases; unmatched junction bases: 2. This CDR3 comprises 13 residues. In DNA form, the CDR3 reads TGTGCCAGCAGCCAGACGGGAGGCTACGAGCAGTACTTC. It codes for CASSQTGGYEQYF.